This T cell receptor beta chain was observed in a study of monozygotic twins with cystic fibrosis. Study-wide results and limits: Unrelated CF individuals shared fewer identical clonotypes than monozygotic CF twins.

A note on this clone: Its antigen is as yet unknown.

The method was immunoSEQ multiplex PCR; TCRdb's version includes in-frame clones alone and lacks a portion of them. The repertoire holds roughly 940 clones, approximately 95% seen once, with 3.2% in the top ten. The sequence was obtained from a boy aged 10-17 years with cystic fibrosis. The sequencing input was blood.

DNA of the CDR3: TGTGCCAGCAGTTTATCGTACGACTCCTACGAGCAGTACTTC. This translates into CASSLSYDSYEQYF. J is TRBJ2-7 and V is TRBV27; D is uncertain. CDR1 and CDR2 (germline): MNHEY, SMNVEV (reference sequence). Trimming removed 0 bases at V and 0 bases at J, with 6 bases between. The CDR3 consists of 14 residues.